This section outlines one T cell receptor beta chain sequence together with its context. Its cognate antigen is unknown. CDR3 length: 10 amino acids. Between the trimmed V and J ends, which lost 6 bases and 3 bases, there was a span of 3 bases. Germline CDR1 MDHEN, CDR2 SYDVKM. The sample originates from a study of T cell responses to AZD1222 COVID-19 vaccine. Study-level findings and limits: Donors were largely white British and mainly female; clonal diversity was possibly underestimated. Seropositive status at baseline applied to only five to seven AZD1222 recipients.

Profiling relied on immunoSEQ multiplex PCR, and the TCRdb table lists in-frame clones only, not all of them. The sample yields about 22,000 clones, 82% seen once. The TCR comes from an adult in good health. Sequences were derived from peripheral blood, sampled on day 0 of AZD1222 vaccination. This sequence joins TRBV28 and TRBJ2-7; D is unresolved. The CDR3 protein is CASRGYEQYF. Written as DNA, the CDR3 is TGTGCCAGCAGAGGCTACGAGCAGTACTTC.